This record concerns one T cell receptor beta chain sequence. The sample comes from a study of T-cell reconstitution after alpha-beta-depleted transplantation in children. Deletions cut 8 bases from V and 0 bases from J, with 14 bases between. The CDR3 consists of 15 residues. Researchers prepared the TCRbeta library using unique molecular identifiers, the study reports. TCRdb re-analysed the PCR reads in MiXCR, keeping a single row per CDR3 protein. The sample lists approximately 800,000 distinct CDR3 sequences; 15% to 20% were seen once. The source of this sequence is a male patient aged 10 to 17 who had a stem cell transplant for acute lymphoblastic leukemia, so the T cells may come from the graft donor. The material sequenced was PBMCs, mostly from graft donor cells, taken 360 days after TCRalphabeta/CD19-depleted stem cell transplant. V is TRBV12-3 or TRBV12-4 and J is TRBJ2-1; no definite D call. CDR3 residues: CASPPTLGSYNEQFF. The CDR3 DNA is TGTGCCAGCCCCCCGACCCTCGGCTCCTACAATGAGCAGTTCTTC.